Shown below are 26 T cell receptor beta chains from a single sample sequenced in a study of CD8+ T cells in alopecia areata (dated by TCRdb to the late 2010s). The treatment or condition label here, explained by the study, means: oral pan-JAK inhibitor, 5-10 mg twice daily. The library came from the immunoSEQ multiplex PCR assay. For TCR sequencing, RNA was extracted from every sample and reverse transcribed into cDNA to serve as template. TCRdb provides this immuneACCESS table in a form limited to in-frame rearrangements. Some clones are lacking; in checked studies, under half of them reflect an unresolved V gene, and why the rest are absent is not known. Here the sample has roughly 200,000 clones; roughly 44% occur a single time. Roughly 2.6% of the sample is held by the ten biggest clonotypes. The sequencing used CD4+ T cells sorted from blood, collected at approximately week 36, from a patient treated with tofacitinib. The receptor set was obtained from a human donor with alopecia areata.

This clone has only a few counts. The chain couples TRBV28 to TRBJ2-1; D is possibly TRBD1 (6 bases). This CDR3 is 15 amino acids long. Germline CDR1 and CDR2: MDHEN and SYDVKM. With 2 bases removed from V and 6 bases from J, the gap between germline ends came to 14 bases. CDR3 sequence (DNA): TGTGCCAGCAGTTTAGGGCAGGGGCCGTTCAATGAGCAGTTCTTC. As protein: CASSLGQGPFNEQFF. Full variable domain (remainder filled in from reference TRBV28 and TRBJ2-1): DVKVTQSSRYLVKRTGEKVFLECVQDMDHENMFWYRQDPGLGLRLIYFSYDVKMKEKGDIPEGYSVSREKKERFSLILESASTNQTSMYLCASSLGQGPFNEQFFGPGTRLTVL.

This clone has a single count. The chain has TRBV9 and TRBJ2-1, with 7 positions matching TRBD2. Germline V gene lookup returns CDR1 SGDLS and CDR2 YYNGEE. Germline trimming cut 4 bases from V and 3 bases from J; bases unmatched to any gene: 1. The CDR3 extends over 13 amino acids. The CDR3 is CASSRDYYNEQFF. CDR3 nucleotide sequence: TGTGCCAGCAGCAGGGACTACTACAATGAGCAGTTCTTC. The full variable domain, completed using reference TRBV9 and TRBJ2-1, is DSGVTQTPKHLITATGQRVTLRCSPRSGDLSVYWYQQSLDQGLQFLIQYYNGEERAKGNILERFSAQQFPDLHSELNLSSLELGDSALYFCASSRDYYNEQFFGPGTRLTVL.

The chain couples TRBV18 to TRBJ2-1; possibly TRBD1 for D (5 bases). V dropped 8 bases and J dropped 4 bases, with 12 bases sitting between them. CDR1 is KGHSH and CDR2 is LQKENI in the germline V gene. This CDR3 contains 13 residues. This chain's CDR3 is CASASQGYNEQFF. The DNA of the CDR3 is TGTGCCAGCGCCTCCCAGGGTTACAATGAGCAGTTCTTC.

V and J are TRBV23-1 and TRBJ1-5; a weak D match, TRBD1 (5 bases). TRBV23-1 is an ORF; its function is uncertain. The CDR3 sequence is 15 residues long. The V and J ends lost 2 bases and 7 bases respectively, with 15 bases between them. CDR3 nucleotide sequence: TGCGCCAGCAGTCAAGCCTCGGTGGGGCGACAGCCCCAGCATTTT. This translates into CASSQASVGRQPQHF.

A few counts support this clone. The chain employs TRBV19 and TRBJ2-5; perhaps TRBD2 as D (5 bases). The CDR3 runs to 14 residues. Per germline, CDR1 LNHDA and CDR2 SQIVND (reference sequence). V was clipped by 3 bases and J by 4 bases, with 12 bases between them. CDR3 coding DNA: TGTGCCAGTAGTATGAATAAACTAGGAGAGACCCAGTACTTC. Amino acid sequence: CASSMNKLGETQYF.

The rearrangement links TRBV29-1 to TRBJ1-2; tentatively, D is TRBD1 (5 bases). CDR1 is SQVTM, CDR2 ANQGSEA, per germline. Trimming cost V 1 base and J 6 bases, with 18 bases left between them. This CDR3 has 15 amino acids. CDR3 coding DNA: TGCAGCGTTGAAGGGGACGGCGTGACAGTGGATGGCTACACCTTC. The encoded protein is CSVEGDGVTVDGYTF.

This chain connects TRBV27 to TRBJ2-1, with 7 bases aligning to TRBD1. The CDR3 runs to 14 residues. Unmatched junction bases numbered 6, after V lost 10 bases and J lost 0 bases. In germline, CDR1 is MNHEY, CDR2 SMNVEV (reference sequence). CDR3 nucleotides: TGTGCCACCTGGGGACAGAGCTCCTACAATGAGCAGTTCTTC. Translating gives CATWGQSSYNEQFF.

The chain links TRBV4-1 to TRBJ2-7, with a weak D call TRBD1 (6 bases). CDR1 MGHRA and CDR2 YSYEKL come from the germline V gene. The CDR3 runs 16 residues. The V and J ends lost 1 base and 3 bases respectively, with 16 bases between them. This CDR3 is CASSQGFVQGSYEQYF. In DNA, the CDR3 is TGCGCCAGCAGCCAAGGGTTCGTACAGGGTAGCTACGAGCAGTACTTC.

The chain employs TRBV6-6 and TRBJ2-7; 7 bases map to TRBD1. The V gene's germline CDR1 is MNHNY and CDR2 SVGAGI (reference sequence). After removal of 5 bases from V and 3 bases from J, the junction contained 7 bases not matched to a gene. The CDR3 consists of 14 residues. The CDR3 coding sequence is TGTGCCAGCAGTCAACCGGGACAGAGCTACGAGCAGTACTTC. Its protein product is CASSQPGQSYEQYF.

This chain connects TRBV4-3 to TRBJ2-3; D not certain. The germline CDR1 and CDR2 sequences are LGHNA and YSLEER. This CDR3 is built from 15 residues. V lost 4 bases to trimming and J lost 6 bases, with 17 bases between them. The CDR3 nucleotides are TGCGCCAGCAGCCTTCAGTGGCCCTCCCACGATACGCAGTATTTT. Its translation is CASSLQWPSHDTQYF.

This clone was counted a few times. This chain connects TRBV5-1 to TRBJ2-3; D is ambiguous. The V gene's germline CDR1 is SGHRS and CDR2 YFSETQ. CDR3 length equals 14 residues. The ends were cut back, 1 base at V and 1 base at J, with 7 bases in the middle. The CDR3 reads CASSLRRGTDTQYF. The CDR3 region has the DNA TGCGCCAGCAGCTTGCGTCGCGGCACAGATACGCAGTATTTT.

The V call is TRBV4-1, the J call TRBJ2-7; 7 positions match TRBD2. This CDR3 has 17 amino acids. Unmatched junction bases numbered 11, after V lost 1 base and J lost 2 bases. The germline V gene encodes CDR1 MGHRA and CDR2 YSYEKL. The CDR3 DNA reads TGCGCCAGCAGCCAAGGTCACGGGGGGACCGAACCCTACGAGCAGTACTTC. It yields the protein CASSQGHGGTEPYEQYF.

This clone occurred a few times. The V call is TRBV30, the J call TRBJ2-1, with D possibly TRBD1 on 6 matching bases. Germline V lookup: CDR1 GTSNPN, CDR2 SVGIG (reference sequence). The CDR3 loop spans 13 amino acids. The germline V and J ends were trimmed by 3 bases and 7 bases, with 13 bases remaining between them. In DNA form, the CDR3 reads TGTGCCTGGAGGGAACAGGGTATTAATGAGCAGTTCTTC. Translated: CAWREQGINEQFF. Using reference TRBV30 and TRBJ2-1 for the parts outside the CDR3, the full variable domain is SQTIHQWPATLVQPVGSPLSLECTVEGTSNPNLYWYRQAAGRGLQLLFYSVGIGQISSEVPQNLSASRPQDRQFILSSKKLLLSDSGFYLCAWREQGINEQFFGPGTRLTVL.

This clone showed up just a few times. The CDR3 region is CASSLDRAAEQFF. The CDR3 coding sequence is TGTGCCAGCAGCTTAGATCGAGCGGCTGAGCAGTTCTTC. This chain uses TRBV11-2 with TRBJ2-1; D is possibly TRBD2 (5 bases). Trimming cost V 0 bases and J 9 bases, with 9 bases left between them. The germline V gene encodes CDR1 SGHAT and CDR2 FQNNGV. The CDR3 extends over 13 amino acids.

The chain uses TRBV18 and TRBJ2-1, with D tentatively TRBD2 (6 bases). The germline CDR1 and CDR2 sequences are KGHSH and LQKENI. V was trimmed by 3 bases and J by 6 bases, leaving 6 bases between them. The CDR3 contains 12 residues. The CDR3, as DNA: TGTGCCAGCTCACCGGGGGGCAATGAGCAGTTCTTC. Residues: CASSPGGNEQFF.

Concerning this clone itself: An end of the junction differs from the germline gene, which may be a read error. The chain recombines TRBV7-7 with TRBJ2-5; D uncertain. CDR3 length: 12 residues. Germline CDR1 and CDR2: SSHAT and FNYEAQ (reference sequence). The CDR3: CASSQDGETQYF. The CDR3 region has the DNA TGTGCTAGCAGCCAGGACGGAGAGACCCAGTACTTC.

The rearrangement joins TRBV5-1 to TRBJ2-7; 7 bases map to TRBD2. Trimming removed 4 bases from V and 0 bases from J; junction bases left unmatched: 7. Germline V gives CDR1 SGHRS, CDR2 YFSETQ. The CDR3 is 15 amino acids. This chain's CDR3 is CASSKIAGNSYEQYF. Here the CDR3 DNA reads TGCGCCAGCAGCAAAATAGCGGGCAACTCCTACGAGCAGTACTTC.

V usage is TRBV5-1 and J usage is TRBJ2-7; 8 bases are a match to TRBD2. Unmatched junction bases numbered 10, after V lost 5 bases and J lost 3 bases. CDR1 SGHRS and CDR2 YFSETQ come from the germline V gene. The CDR3 loop spans 15 amino acids. Here the CDR3 reads CASSPKREWGYEQYF. In DNA form, the CDR3 reads TGCGCCAGCAGTCCAAAGCGGGAGTGGGGCTACGAGCAGTACTTC.

The V and J genes are TRBV5-4 and TRBJ2-2, with D maybe TRBD2 (5 bases). Per germline, CDR1 SGHNT and CDR2 YYREEE (reference sequence). The CDR3 is 16 residues long. Trimming pared 0 bases from V and 6 bases from J, leaving 15 bases between. The CDR3 loop reads CASSLGELGAAGELFF. DNA for the CDR3: TGTGCCAGCAGCTTGGGAGAACTAGGCGCGGCCGGGGAGCTGTTTTTT. Filled out from reference TRBV5-4 and TRBJ2-2, the complete variable domain reads ETGVTQSPTHLIKTRGQQVTLRCSSQSGHNTVSWYQQALGQGPQFIFQYYREEENGRGNFPPRFSGLQFPNYSSELNVNALELDDSALYLCASSLGELGAAGELFFGEGSRLTVL.

This chain uses TRBV6-5 with TRBJ1-3, with D unclear. This CDR3 contains 13 residues. Germline CDR1 and CDR2: MNHEY and SVGAGI. Trimming took 4 bases from V and 0 from J, leaving 4 bases between them. The CDR3 nucleotides are TGTGCCAGCAGTTCCCTCTCTGGAAACACCATATATTTT. Its protein product is CASSSLSGNTIYF.

Points on this clone: A read error may explain this, as a much larger clone is one base away. This chain connects TRBV7-9 to TRBJ2-3; D is unresolved. The CDR3 consists of 11 residues. Germline V gene data show CDR1 as SEHNR and CDR2 as FQNEAQ (reference sequence). CDR3 residues: CASSLAETQYF. CDR3 coding DNA: TGTGCCAGCAGCTTAGCAGAGACGCAGTATTTT.

This clone was observed a single time. J is TRBJ2-2 and V is TRBV27; 7 bases map to TRBD2. Germline-derived CDR1 and CDR2 are MNHEY and SMNVEV (reference sequence). The CDR3 spans 14 residues. V lost 4 bases, J lost 3 bases, and 2 bases stayed unmatched. The CDR3 is CASSSGGHTGELFF. CDR3 sequence (DNA): TGTGCCAGCAGTTCGGGGGGTCACACCGGGGAGCTGTTTTTT.

This rearrangement joins TRBV4-1 to TRBJ1-5; D might be TRBD1 (6 bases). Trimming removed 4 bases from V and 0 bases from J, with 13 bases in between. The CDR3 runs to 16 residues. Germline V gene sequence: CDR1 MGHRA, CDR2 YSYEKL. CDR3 DNA sequence: TGCGCCAGCAGCCCAAGGGGGGTGGATAGCAATCAGCCCCAGCATTTT. Amino acids: CASSPRGVDSNQPQHF.

This clone was picked up many times. The chain combines TRBV10-3 with TRBJ2-5, with 7 bases lining up with TRBD2. J was trimmed by 3 bases and V by 9 bases; bases with no gene match: 7. The CDR3 totals 13 residues. Germline CDR1 reads ENHRY; CDR2 reads SYGVKD. CDR3 amino acids: CAIAGPTEETQYF. In DNA form, the CDR3 reads TGTGCCATAGCGGGACCCACAGAAGAGACCCAGTACTTC.

A remark on this clone: At one end, the junction sequence differs from germline, possibly due to a read error. The genes are TRBV20-1 and TRBJ2-5; a possible D gene is TRBD2 (5 bases). The CDR3 runs 10 residues. Germline CDR1 reads DFQATT; CDR2 reads SNEGSKA (reference sequence). DNA of the CDR3: TGCAGTGAGGACTCAGAGGCCCAGTACTTC. It codes for CSEDSEAQYF.

Points on this clone: This sequence is one base from a far larger clone and is likely a read error. The chain uses TRBV30 and TRBJ2-3, with D tentatively TRBD1 or TRBD2 (6 bases each). Germline V lookup: CDR1 GTSNPN, CDR2 SVGIG (reference sequence). The CDR3 has 16 amino acids. The CDR3 here is CAWSVSPGAGSDTQFF. CDR3 nucleotide sequence: TGTGCCTGGAGTGTGTCGCCGGGGGCGGGTTCGGATACGCAGTTTTTT.